By its share, the clone carrying this T cell receptor (beta chain) is medium-sized. Time point: blood at routine non-recurrence follow-up after resection. This entry is derived from a study of spatial heterogeneity in lung cancer. TCRdb re-called the 5' RACE reads with MiXCR, one entry per CDR3 protein. This table holds roughly 29,000 distinct CDR3 sequences, more than 4.5% found once. This CDR3 is 13 amino acids long. V lost 6 bases and J lost 3; bases outside the gene matches: 3. The source is a female donor with early-stage non-small cell lung cancer. This chain joins TRBV12-3 or TRBV12-4 and TRBJ2-7; 9 bases are a match to TRBD1. Material: PBMCs, obtained at follow-up. CDR3 in amino acids: CASRRTGVYEQYF. In nucleotides, the CDR3 is TGTGCCAGCAGGCGGACAGGGGTCTACGAGCAGTACTTC.